The rows below give T cell receptor beta chains drawn from one sample of a study of blood T cell repertoires in COVID-19. Profiling relied on immunoSEQ multiplex PCR, and the TCRdb table lists in-frame clones only, not all of them. The data show around 190,000 clones, 80% seen once. The sample consisted of peripheral blood. These receptors all come from a man in his sixties with acute or convalescent COVID-19. Both conserved end residues are part of each CDR3. A D gene is named only where the DNA matches it firmly. Clone size is given for some rows only: seen once, a few or many times, or a class if the clone is expanded.

V gene: TRBV9
D gene: TRBD2
J gene: TRBJ2-2
CDR3 length: 18
clone size: once
CDR3 DNA: TGTGCCAGCAGCGTAGCTCCTAGCGGGAGCGGTGGCACCGGGGAGCTGTTTTTT
CDR3 protein: CASSVAPSGSGGTGELFF

V gene: TRBV27
D gene: TRBD1
J gene: TRBJ1-2
CDR3 length: 15
clone size: .
CDR3 DNA: TGTGCCAGCAGCCGTTCCACAGGGGGCAGCTATGGCTACACCTTC
CDR3 protein: CASSRSTGGSYGYTF

V gene: TRBV6-5
D gene: .
J gene: TRBJ2-7
CDR3 length: 13
clone size: .
CDR3 DNA: TGTGCCAGCAGTTACAGGGGGACCTACGAGCAGTACTTC
CDR3 protein: CASSYRGTYEQYF

V gene: TRBV7-2
D gene: .
J gene: TRBJ1-3
CDR3 length: 15
clone size: .
CDR3 DNA: TGTGCCAGCAGCCCACAGGGTACTTCTGGAAACACCATATATTTT
CDR3 protein: CASSPQGTSGNTIYF

V gene: TRBV6-5
D gene: .
J gene: TRBJ1-2
CDR3 length: 15
clone size: .
CDR3 DNA: TGTGCCAGCAACGGACAGAGTGGGGAAATATATGGCTACACCTTC
CDR3 protein: CASNGQSGEIYGYTF

V gene: TRBV21-1
D gene: .
J gene: TRBJ1-6
CDR3 length: 17
clone size: .
CDR3 DNA: TGTGCCAGCAGCAAAATTGGGACAGGGGGAGGGAATTCACCCCTCCACTTT
CDR3 protein: CASSKIGTGGGNSPLHF

V gene: TRBV7-2
D gene: .
J gene: TRBJ2-4
CDR3 length: 13
clone size: once
CDR3 DNA: TGTGCCAGCAGCTTAACGAGGGAAAACATTCAGTACTTC
CDR3 protein: CASSLTRENIQYF

V gene: TRBV7-3
D gene: TRBD1
J gene: TRBJ1-1
CDR3 length: 13
clone size: .
CDR3 DNA: TGTGCCAGCAGCCCGACAGGGTTCGGTGAAGCTTTCTTT
CDR3 protein: CASSPTGFGEAFF

V gene: TRBV6-6
D gene: TRBD1
J gene: TRBJ1-1
CDR3 length: 14
clone size: .
CDR3 DNA: TGTGCCAGCAGGGCGGGACAGGGGTTCACTGAAGCTTTCTTT
CDR3 protein: CASRAGQGFTEAFF

V gene: TRBV25-1
D gene: TRBD1
J gene: TRBJ2-5
CDR3 length: 16
clone size: .
CDR3 DNA: TGTGCCAGCAGTGAGCAGGGGACAGGGGGCTTCAAGACCCAGTACTTC
CDR3 protein: CASSEQGTGGFKTQYF

V gene: TRBV20-1
D gene: .
J gene: TRBJ1-2
CDR3 length: 11
clone size: .
CDR3 DNA: TGCAGTGTTGCCAGGAACTATGGCTACACCTTC
CDR3 protein: CSVARNYGYTF

V gene: TRBV4-2
D gene: TRBD1
J gene: TRBJ1-5
CDR3 length: 14
clone size: .
CDR3 DNA: TGTGCCAGCAGCCAAGATAGGGGGCCCCAGCCCCAGCATTTT
CDR3 protein: CASSQDRGPQPQHF

V gene: TRBV18
D gene: .
J gene: TRBJ1-1
CDR3 length: 14
clone size: .
CDR3 DNA: TGTGCCAGCTCACTCGCAGGGGTAGACACTGAAGCTTTCTTT
CDR3 protein: CASSLAGVDTEAFF

V gene: TRBV18
D gene: .
J gene: TRBJ1-2
CDR3 length: 16
clone size: .
CDR3 DNA: TGTGCCAGCTCACCACGTTCCAATCAGGGTAACTATGGCTACACCTTC
CDR3 protein: CASSPRSNQGNYGYTF

V gene: TRBV6-1
D gene: .
J gene: TRBJ1-5
CDR3 length: 14
clone size: .
CDR3 DNA: TGTGCCAGCAGTGAAGCGGGGGGGAATCAGCCCCAGCATTTT
CDR3 protein: CASSEAGGNQPQHF

V gene: TRBV29-1
D gene: TRBD1
J gene: TRBJ2-1
CDR3 length: 13
clone size: few
CDR3 DNA: TGCAGCGTTGAAGGCAACCGGGACAGGGAGCAGTTCTTC
CDR3 protein: CSVEGNRDREQFF

V gene: TRBV30
D gene: .
J gene: TRBJ1-4
CDR3 length: 14
clone size: .
CDR3 DNA: TGTGCCTGGGGAATAAAGGGGACTAATGAAAAACTGTTTTTT
CDR3 protein: CAWGIKGTNEKLFF

V gene: TRBV6-2/TRBV6-3
D gene: .
J gene: TRBJ1-6
CDR3 length: 17
clone size: few
CDR3 DNA: TGTGCCAGCAGCCCTCGACATGGATCGACCTATAATTCACCCCTCCACTTT
CDR3 protein: CASSPRHGSTYNSPLHF

V gene: TRBV11-2
D gene: TRBD1
J gene: TRBJ1-3
CDR3 length: 18
clone size: .
CDR3 DNA: TGTGCCAGCAGTTACTCAAGGACAGGATTGAACTCTGGAAACACCATATATTTT
CDR3 protein: CASSYSRTGLNSGNTIYF

V gene: TRBV7-9
D gene: TRBD1
J gene: TRBJ2-7
CDR3 length: 15
clone size: .
CDR3 DNA: TGTGCCAGCAGCGATCCGGGACAGGGATTTATCGAGCAGTACTTC
CDR3 protein: CASSDPGQGFIEQYF

V gene: TRBV7-9
D gene: .
J gene: TRBJ2-7
CDR3 length: 12
clone size: .
CDR3 DNA: TGTGCCAGCAGCCAAGTAGTCGGGGAGCAGTACTTC
CDR3 protein: CASSQVVGEQYF

V gene: TRBV9
D gene: .
J gene: TRBJ2-2
CDR3 length: 17
clone size: .
CDR3 DNA: TGTGCCAGCAGCGTAATAGGAGGGGCATATGGGACCGGGGAGCTGTTTTTT
CDR3 protein: CASSVIGGAYGTGELFF

V gene: TRBV24-1
D gene: .
J gene: TRBJ1-2
CDR3 length: 12
clone size: once
CDR3 DNA: TGTGCCACCAGTGATTCCGACTATGGCTACACCTTC
CDR3 protein: CATSDSDYGYTF

V gene: TRBV29-1
D gene: .
J gene: TRBJ1-5
CDR3 length: 13
clone size: .
CDR3 DNA: TGCAGCGGTGGGGCAGGGGGCAATCAGCCCCAGCATTTT
CDR3 protein: CSGGAGGNQPQHF

V gene: TRBV7-3
D gene: .
J gene: TRBJ2-7
CDR3 length: 13
clone size: .
CDR3 DNA: TGTGCCAGCAGTTTAAGGCAGGGGGGCGAGCAGTACTTC
CDR3 protein: CASSLRQGGEQYF

V gene: TRBV11-3
D gene: TRBD1
J gene: TRBJ2-1
CDR3 length: 16
clone size: .
CDR3 DNA: TGTGCCAGCCCTCAAGGGCCCCAGGGGGTAGACAATGAGCAGTTCTTC
CDR3 protein: CASPQGPQGVDNEQFF

V gene: TRBV27
D gene: TRBD1
J gene: TRBJ2-3
CDR3 length: 15
clone size: .
CDR3 DNA: TGTGCCAGCGGGCGGGACAGGGCTAGCACAGATACGCAGTATTTT
CDR3 protein: CASGRDRASTDTQYF

V gene: TRBV5-4
D gene: .
J gene: TRBJ2-5
CDR3 length: 13
clone size: .
CDR3 DNA: TGTGCCAGCAGCTTTAGGCGCGGGGAGACCCAGTACTTC
CDR3 protein: CASSFRRGETQYF

V gene: TRBV21-1
D gene: .
J gene: TRBJ2-7
CDR3 length: 14
clone size: .
CDR3 DNA: TGTGCCAGCAGCAGGGGGCCCCAGCGGTACGAGCAGTACTTC
CDR3 protein: CASSRGPQRYEQYF

V gene: TRBV6-6
D gene: TRBD2
J gene: TRBJ2-1
CDR3 length: 16
clone size: .
CDR3 DNA: TGTGCCAGCAGTTACACTACTAGCGGGGGCCCAGGGGAGCAGTTCTTC
CDR3 protein: CASSYTTSGGPGEQFF

V gene: TRBV30
D gene: TRBD1
J gene: TRBJ2-1
CDR3 length: 16
clone size: .
CDR3 DNA: TGTGCCTGGAGTGTAGGGACAGGGGGCTCCTACAATGAGCAGTTCTTC
CDR3 protein: CAWSVGTGGSYNEQFF

V gene: TRBV19
D gene: TRBD1
J gene: TRBJ1-2
CDR3 length: 14
clone size: .
CDR3 DNA: TGTGCCAGTAGTATCACCGGGACAGGGGCCGGCTACACCTTC
CDR3 protein: CASSITGTGAGYTF

V gene: TRBV6-5
D gene: TRBD1
J gene: TRBJ1-3
CDR3 length: 15
clone size: .
CDR3 DNA: TGTGCCAGCTTTCAAGACAGGGCCTCTGGAAACACCATATATTTT
CDR3 protein: CASFQDRASGNTIYF

V gene: TRBV28
D gene: .
J gene: TRBJ2-7
CDR3 length: 14
clone size: .
CDR3 DNA: TGTGCCAGCAGTTTGGGTCACTCGGAGGACGAGCAGTACTTC
CDR3 protein: CASSLGHSEDEQYF

V gene: TRBV15
D gene: .
J gene: TRBJ2-7
CDR3 length: 13
clone size: .
CDR3 DNA: TGTGCCACCAGCAGAGATCTGGGCACCGAGCAGTACTTC
CDR3 protein: CATSRDLGTEQYF

V gene: TRBV11-3
D gene: TRBD2
J gene: TRBJ2-2
CDR3 length: 14
clone size: once
CDR3 DNA: TGTGCCAGCAGCTTGGCGGGGGGGCCCGGGGAGCTGTTTTTT
CDR3 protein: CASSLAGGPGELFF

V gene: TRBV4-1
D gene: .
J gene: TRBJ2-7
CDR3 length: 16
clone size: .
CDR3 DNA: TGCGCCAGCAGCTATCTGGCCCGCTCCCGGGAGAACGAGCAGTACTTC
CDR3 protein: CASSYLARSRENEQYF

V gene: TRBV24-1
D gene: .
J gene: TRBJ2-5
CDR3 length: 17
clone size: .
CDR3 DNA: TGTGCCACCAGTGATTCCGGGGGAGACAGAAACCAAGAGACCCAGTACTTC
CDR3 protein: CATSDSGGDRNQETQYF

V gene: TRBV9
D gene: .
J gene: TRBJ2-7
CDR3 length: 13
clone size: few
CDR3 DNA: TGTGCCAGCCGTAAAGCCGGGACCTACGAGCAGTACTTC
CDR3 protein: CASRKAGTYEQYF

V gene: TRBV28
D gene: TRBD1
J gene: TRBJ2-6
CDR3 length: 18
clone size: .
CDR3 DNA: TGTGCCAGCAGTCCAACCGGGACAGGGACCCCTGGGGCCAACGTCCTGACTTTC
CDR3 protein: CASSPTGTGTPGANVLTF

V gene: TRBV12-5
D gene: TRBD1
J gene: TRBJ1-1
CDR3 length: 14
clone size: .
CDR3 DNA: TGTGCTAGTGGTTTGGTAGGGGGCAACACTGAAGCTTTCTTT
CDR3 protein: CASGLVGGNTEAFF

V gene: TRBV2
D gene: .
J gene: TRBJ1-6
CDR3 length: 15
clone size: .
CDR3 DNA: TGTGCCAGCAGTGATGGAGGGACCTATAATTCACCCCTCCACTTT
CDR3 protein: CASSDGGTYNSPLHF

V gene: TRBV30
D gene: TRBD2
J gene: TRBJ2-1
CDR3 length: 15
clone size: .
CDR3 DNA: TGTGCCTGGAGTGTCGCTAGCGGGAGCTGGGATGAGCAGTTCTTC
CDR3 protein: CAWSVASGSWDEQFF

V gene: TRBV12-3/TRBV12-4
D gene: .
J gene: TRBJ1-1
CDR3 length: 13
clone size: few
CDR3 DNA: TGTGCCAGCAGTTTTGCGGGTAGAGCGGAGGCTTTCTTT
CDR3 protein: CASSFAGRAEAFF

V gene: TRBV23-1
D gene: TRBD2
J gene: TRBJ2-7
CDR3 length: 16
clone size: .
CDR3 DNA: TGCGCCAGCAGTCAATCGGGGGGGACCCTAACCTACGAGCAGTACTTC
CDR3 protein: CASSQSGGTLTYEQYF

V gene: TRBV5-1
D gene: .
J gene: TRBJ1-1
CDR3 length: 14
clone size: once
CDR3 DNA: TGCGCCAGCAGCTTGGACACCATGAACACTGAAGCTTTCTTT
CDR3 protein: CASSLDTMNTEAFF

V gene: TRBV28
D gene: .
J gene: TRBJ2-7
CDR3 length: 14
clone size: .
CDR3 DNA: TGTGCCAGCAGACCCGGGACAACGACCTACGAGCAGTACTTC
CDR3 protein: CASRPGTTTYEQYF

V gene: TRBV6-4
D gene: .
J gene: TRBJ1-5
CDR3 length: 21
clone size: .
CDR3 DNA: TGTGCCAGCAGTGACTTAAGCTTACCCTTTTACAGGGAGCGTAGCAATCAGCCCCAGCATTTT
CDR3 protein: CASSDLSLPFYRERSNQPQHF

V gene: TRBV4-2
D gene: .
J gene: TRBJ2-1
CDR3 length: 12
clone size: .
CDR3 DNA: TGTGCCAGCACCCCAGGAGGGCATGAGCAGTTCTTC
CDR3 protein: CASTPGGHEQFF